Below are 6 T cell receptor beta chains sequenced from a single sample in a study of T cell responses to AZD1222 COVID-19 vaccine (dated by TCRdb to 2020 to 2023). The time point tag for this specimen amounts to: about 28 days (+/-7) after the second vaccine dose. The library was obtained by the immunoSEQ multiplex PCR assay. The source is immuneACCESS, and TCRdb retained only in-frame sequences with V and J called. Part of the clones is not carried over; for the studies checked, unresolved V genes explain less than half of this, and the remainder is unexplained. The sample contains nearly 110,000 clones, 75% to 95% of them found a single time. Around 5.9% of the sample goes to the ten largest clones. The source material was peripheral blood, sampled 28 days after the second AZD1222 dose. These receptors originate from an adult who received the AZD1222 COVID-19 vaccine.

This rearrangement joins TRBV6-2 or TRBV6-3 to TRBJ2-5; 8 nucleotides line up with TRBD2. Trimming cost V 4 bases and J 2 bases; bases outside gene matches: 6. Per the germline V gene, CDR1 is MNHEY and CDR2 is SVGEGT. The CDR3 contains 15 residues. CDR3 bases: TGTGCCAGCAGTTCCCTAGCGGGCCTACAAGAGACCCAGTACTTC. It encodes CASSSLAGLQETQYF.

The chain is built from TRBV28 and TRBJ1-6; D not resolved. Germline assignment: CDR1 MDHEN and CDR2 SYDVKM. The CDR3 runs to 16 residues. Trimming pared 6 bases from V and 2 bases from J, leaving 14 bases between. CDR3 loop: CASSPLRKTYNSPLHF. The DNA for the CDR3 is TGTGCCAGCAGCCCCCTCAGGAAAACCTATAATTCACCCCTCCACTTT.

The chain uses TRBV4-2 and TRBJ1-1; D is undetermined. This CDR3 is built from 12 residues. Deletions cut 2 bases from V and 1 base from J, with 2 bases between. CDR1 and CDR2 from the germline V gene are LGHNA and YNFKEQ. CDR3 coding DNA: TGTGCCAGCAGCCAAAAGAACACTGAAGCTTTCTTT. Translating gives CASSQKNTEAFF.

This chain links TRBV10-2 with TRBJ1-5; D ambiguous. The CDR3 has 14 amino acids. Germline loops: CDR1 WSHSY, CDR2 SAAADI. With 1 base removed from V and 3 bases from J, the gap between germline ends came to 7 bases. The CDR3 here is CASSEWQNNQPQHF. CDR3 nucleotides: TGCGCCAGCAGTGAGTGGCAGAACAATCAGCCCCAGCATTTT.

The DNA of the CDR3 is TGTGCCAGCAGCTTCCTCCGGTGGACAAAGGCCGACACTGAAGCTTTCTTT. Encoded protein: CASSFLRWTKADTEAFF. This chain joins TRBV5-6 and TRBJ1-1, with D tentatively TRBD1 (5 bases). CDR1 and CDR2 (germline): SGHDT, YYEEEE. The CDR3 extends over 17 amino acids. Trimming shortened V by 2 bases and J by 3 bases, and 20 bases separated the two germline ends.

This clone has only one observation. The chain uses TRBV19 and TRBJ2-3; the match to TRBD2 covers 10 bases. Germline V gives CDR1 LNHDA, CDR2 SQIVND (reference sequence). With 6 bases clipped from V and 4 bases from J, the junction kept 10 bases outside the gene matches. This CDR3 has 16 amino acids. Written as DNA, the CDR3 is TGTGCCAGTAGACCTCAGGCTAGCGGGAGCGCAGATACGCAGTATTTT. It translates to CASRPQASGSADTQYF.